Listed below are T cell receptor beta chains from one sample, sequenced in a study of blood T cell repertoires in COVID-19. The data were produced by immunoSEQ multiplex PCR, yet TCRdb's version contains in-frame clones alone and is incomplete. The table shows some 100,000 clones, with over 80% occurring only once. The sequenced sample was peripheral blood. Receptor source: a man over 45 with active or convalescent COVID-19. CDR3s include the opening cysteine and the closing phenylalanine or tryptophan. D genes are given only for firm matches. Where a row states a size, it is once, few, many or the class of an expanded clone; other rows omit it.

V gene	J gene	clone size	D gene	CDR3 protein	CDR3 DNA
TRBV5-8	TRBJ1-4	NA	NA	CAAHTRGTNEKLFF	TGTGCTGCTCACACCCGGGGAACTAATGAAAAACTGTTTTTT
TRBV5-1	TRBJ2-1	NA	TRBD2	CASSFGGASGRNEQFF	TGCGCCAGCAGCTTCGGGGGAGCTAGCGGGAGAAATGAGCAGTTCTTC
TRBV5-6	TRBJ2-7	once	NA	CASSHTTRGQVEQYF	TGTGCCAGCAGCCACACGACCAGGGGCCAAGTGGAGCAGTACTTC
TRBV7-9	TRBJ2-5	NA	NA	CASSEQETQYF	TGTGCCAGCAGCGAGCAAGAGACCCAGTACTTC
TRBV19	TRBJ2-3	NA	NA	CASRLPGSTDTQYF	TGTGCCAGCCGTCTCCCAGGGAGCACAGATACGCAGTATTTT
TRBV18	TRBJ2-1	NA	TRBD2	CASSRPTSGRLNEQFF	TGTGCCAGCTCACGGCCTACTAGCGGGAGGTTAAATGAGCAGTTCTTC
TRBV14	TRBJ2-7	NA	TRBD1	CASSQDLGTGAYEQYF	TGTGCCAGCAGCCAAGATCTCGGGACAGGAGCGTACGAGCAGTACTTC
TRBV4-1	TRBJ2-5	NA	NA	CASSQEAQGQTQYF	TGCGCCAGCAGCCAAGAAGCCCAGGGGCAGACCCAGTACTTC
TRBV5-6	TRBJ1-1	NA	TRBD1	CASTSGTGNAFF	TGTGCCAGCACTTCCGGGACAGGGAACGCTTTCTTT
TRBV11-3	TRBJ2-7	few	NA	CASSFSNYEQYF	TGTGCCAGCAGCTTTTCAAACTACGAGCAGTACTTC
TRBV6-5	TRBJ2-7	NA	NA	CASSKKGDYEQYF	TGTGCCAGCAGTAAGAAGGGGGACTACGAGCAGTACTTC
TRBV20-1	TRBJ1-2	NA	NA	CSASSSPTNYGYTF	TGCAGTGCTAGTAGCTCACCCACGAACTATGGCTACACCTTC
TRBV19	TRBJ2-7	NA	TRBD1	CASSLGTGSYEQYF	TGTGCCAGTAGTCTCGGGACAGGCTCCTACGAGCAGTACTTC
TRBV3-1/TRBV3-2	TRBJ2-2	NA	NA	CASSLEGGANTGELFF	TGTGCCAGCTCACTAGAGGGCGGGGCGAACACCGGGGAGCTGTTTTTT
TRBV3-1/TRBV3-2	TRBJ2-2	once	TRBD1	CASSHPGQGNTGELFF	TGTGCCAGCAGCCATCCGGGACAGGGGAACACCGGGGAGCTGTTTTTT
TRBV9	TRBJ2-1	NA	TRBD2	CASSVEGRSGNSYNEQFF	TGTGCCAGCAGCGTAGAAGGAAGGAGCGGGAACTCCTACAATGAGCAGTTCTTC
TRBV4-1	TRBJ2-7	NA	NA	CASSQLSLARNEQYF	TGCGCCAGCAGCCAGCTGTCTCTAGCTCGGAACGAGCAGTACTTC
TRBV19	TRBJ1-4	NA	TRBD1	CASSIQQGAKLFF	TGTGCCAGTAGTATCCAACAGGGGGCTAAACTGTTTTTT
TRBV10-3	TRBJ1-1	NA	TRBD1	CAISETGVNTEAFF	TGTGCCATCAGTGAAACAGGGGTTAACACTGAAGCTTTCTTT
TRBV11-3	TRBJ2-7	NA	TRBD1	CASSHGQGSYEQYF	TGTGCCAGCAGTCACGGACAGGGTTCCTACGAGCAGTACTTC
TRBV14	TRBJ2-5	NA	TRBD2	CASSRNSGSHWGGETQYF	TGTGCCAGCAGCCGGAATAGCGGGAGTCACTGGGGTGGGGAGACCCAGTACTTC
TRBV27	TRBJ2-6	NA	TRBD1	CASTQTGAGANVLTF	TGTGCCAGCACACAAACAGGGGCTGGGGCCAACGTCCTGACTTTC
TRBV14	TRBJ1-2	NA	NA	CASSQVAGFDGYTF	TGTGCCAGCAGCCAAGTGGCAGGGTTCGACGGCTACACCTTC
TRBV27	TRBJ1-1	NA	NA	CASSLSGGVNTEAFF	TGTGCCAGCAGTTTATCCGGGGGGGTTAACACTGAAGCTTTCTTT
TRBV30	TRBJ1-2	NA	TRBD1	CAWTRTGNYGYTF	TGTGCCTGGACCCGGACAGGGAACTATGGCTACACCTTC
TRBV6-2/TRBV6-3	TRBJ1-1	NA	NA	CASSEGLLNTEAFF	TGTGCCAGCAGCGAGGGACTCCTGAACACTGAAGCTTTCTTT
TRBV6-1	TRBJ2-1	NA	TRBD2	CASSERAGGPAEQFF	TGTGCCAGCAGTGAGAGGGCGGGAGGGCCAGCTGAGCAGTTCTTC
TRBV5-1	TRBJ2-3	NA	NA	CASSSGSTDTQYF	TGCGCCAGCAGCTCAGGGAGCACAGATACGCAGTATTTT
TRBV5-1	TRBJ2-1	NA	NA	CASSLVPGLNNEQFF	TGCGCCAGCAGCTTAGTACCGGGACTCAACAATGAGCAGTTCTTC